These T cell receptor beta chains were read from a single sample in a study of radiation and T cells in renal cell carcinoma. Using immunoSEQ multiplex PCR, the repertoire was profiled, and TCRdb retains in-frame clones only, with some absent. The repertoire holds 150,000 or so clones, roughly nine tenths seen once, with about 11% in the top ten. The material sequenced was blood, taken from a patient whose treatment included radiotherapy and nephrectomy. Receptors originate from a woman in her forties or fifties with renal cell carcinoma. Both conserved end residues are part of each CDR3. Fields, in order: J gene, V gene, D gene, clone size, CDR3 DNA, CDR3 protein. The D gene is left open where the match is weak. Clone size is stated in some rows and not others, as once, few, many or a class when expanded.

TRBJ1-2 TRBV11-2 NA NA TGTGCCAGCAGCGCGAAGAACTATGGCTACACCTTC CASSAKNYGYTF
TRBJ2-6 TRBV9 NA NA TGTGCCAGCAGCGTAGTCTCTGGGGCCAACGTCCTGACTTTC CASSVVSGANVLTF
TRBJ2-5 TRBV7-2 TRBD2 NA TGTGCCAGCAGCGGGGACTATCAAGAGACCCAGTACTTC CASSGDYQETQYF
TRBJ2-2 TRBV7-8 TRBD1 NA TGTGCCAGCAGCTTACCGAGACAGGGGGACACCGGGGAGCTGTTTTTT CASSLPRQGDTGELFF
TRBJ1-3 TRBV15 NA once TGTGCCACCAGCAGAGCAGGGCAGGTTGGGTCTGGAAACACCATATATTTT CATSRAGQVGSGNTIYF
TRBJ1-2 TRBV7-2 NA NA TGTGCCAGCAGCCAGCGGGAGACTAACTATGGCTACACCTTC CASSQRETNYGYTF
TRBJ1-2 TRBV5-1 NA NA TGCGCCAGCAGTCCGGACAGAACAAACTATGGCTACACCTTC CASSPDRTNYGYTF
TRBJ1-6 TRBV19 TRBD1 NA TGTGCCAGTAGTAGTCCCGGGACAGGGAATAATTCACCCCTCCACTTT CASSSPGTGNNSPLHF
TRBJ1-6 TRBV7-9 NA few TGTGCCAGCAGCTTAGGGGGCTATGGTTCACCCCTCCACTTT CASSLGGYGSPLHF
TRBJ1-2 TRBV5-1 NA NA TGCGCCAGCAGCTTGCAACAGGTGGGCGCTAACTATGGCTACACCTTC CASSLQQVGANYGYTF
TRBJ2-7 TRBV7-3 NA NA TGTGCCAGCAGCTTGGGACCGGACAGCTACGAGCAGTACTTC CASSLGPDSYEQYF
TRBJ2-2 TRBV12-5 NA NA TGTGCTAGTGGTTTGCTGGGGGGTCCCGGGGAGCTGTTTTTT CASGLLGGPGELFF
TRBJ1-6 TRBV25-1 NA NA TGTGCCAGCAGTGGGCATGGGACCGGATCACCCCTCCACTTT CASSGHGTGSPLHF
TRBJ2-7 TRBV7-6 NA NA TGTGCCAGCAGCCACCGGGACGGCTACGAGCAGTACTTC CASSHRDGYEQYF
TRBJ2-2 TRBV29-1 TRBD2 NA TGCAGCGTTTCGGGACTAGCGGGGTGGGATGGCACCGGGGAGCTGTTTTTT CSVSGLAGWDGTGELFF
TRBJ2-3 TRBV5-1 NA NA TGCGCCAGCAGCGATTTGGGGAGCACAGATACGCAGTATTTT CASSDLGSTDTQYF
TRBJ2-2 TRBV4-2 NA NA TGTGCCAGCAGCCAAGACCCAGACATGAACACCGGGGAGCTGTTTTTT CASSQDPDMNTGELFF